A single sample is the source of the 6 T cell receptor beta chains below, sequenced in a study of blood T cell repertoires in COVID-19. Only in-frame clones appear in the TCRdb table, and some are missing; sequencing was by immunoSEQ multiplex PCR. The sample lists 250,000 to 300,000 clones, around 85% occurring once. The sequencing sample was made of peripheral blood. The receptor set was obtained from a man in his fifties or sixties with active or convalescent COVID-19.

The gene calls are TRBV5-4 and TRBJ2-3; 7 positions agree with TRBD2. The CDR3 is 16 residues long. J gave up 3 bases and V 3 bases, and 10 bases lay outside the gene matches. Germline values: CDR1 SGHNT, CDR2 YYREEE (reference sequence). The CDR3 sequence is CASSSAPSGGTDTQYF. CDR3 sequence (DNA): TGTGCCAGCAGCTCCGCGCCTAGCGGAGGTACAGATACGCAGTATTTT.

This rearrangement joins TRBV11-2 to TRBJ1-1; 9 bases match TRBD1. Trimming cost V 6 bases and J 3 bases; bases outside gene matches: 5. The CDR3 length is 14 residues. The germline CDR1 and CDR2 sequences are SGHAT and FQNNGV. The CDR3 sequence is CASSRQGGYTEAFF. The CDR3 bases are TGTGCCAGCAGTCGACAGGGGGGCTACACTGAAGCTTTCTTT.

V is TRBV13 and J is TRBJ1-2; possibly TRBD1 for D (5 bases). The CDR3 sequence is 13 residues long. V was trimmed by 4 bases and J by 7 bases, leaving 13 bases between them. Germline CDR1 PRHDT, CDR2 FYEKMQ (reference sequence). The CDR3 nucleotides read TGTGCCAGCAGCTCCCGGGGGGGGACTGGCTACACCTTC. Translating gives CASSSRGGTGYTF.

This clone has a handful of counts. This chain connects TRBV27 to TRBJ2-1; TRBD2 agrees at 7 bases. Unmatched junction bases numbered 20, after V lost 6 bases and J lost 6 bases. CDR1 is MNHEY, CDR2 SMNVEV, per germline (reference sequence). The CDR3 contains 18 residues. CDR3 loop: CASRDYGGLAELRNEQFF. The CDR3 coding sequence is TGTGCCAGCAGAGATTACGGCGGGCTAGCGGAACTTCGCAATGAGCAGTTCTTC.

This chain connects TRBV27 to TRBJ1-1; no clear D gene. The V gene's germline CDR1 is MNHEY and CDR2 SMNVEV (reference sequence). Trimming removed 2 bases at V and 5 bases at J, with 9 bases between. The CDR3 has 13 residues. The CDR3 DNA is TGTGCCAGCAGTTTAAGTCTCGGGACTGAAGCTTTCTTT. Translating it yields CASSLSLGTEAFF.

J is TRBJ2-1 and V is TRBV15, with 15 bases matching TRBD2. The trim removed 5 bases at V and 7 bases at J, leaving 12 bases unmatched. Per the germline V gene, CDR1 is LNHNV and CDR2 is YYDKDF (reference sequence). This CDR3 has 18 residues. Here the CDR3 DNA reads TGTGCCACCAGCCGGACTAGCGGGAGGGCCTACGTTTCGAATGAGCAGTTCTTC. Protein product: CATSRTSGRAYVSNEQFF.